This paragraph covers one TCR beta chain sequence. Its antigen is currently unknown. These data belong to a study of cytomegalovirus exposure and HLA in healthy donors. Study summary: Clustering assigned 70% to 90% of the roughly 400 genotyped donors to the Caucasian-associated ancestry cluster.

PCR employed 60 Vbeta and 13 Jbeta primers. Assay: immunoSEQ multiplex PCR; the TCRdb copy retains only in-frame clones and omits some. The data contain 150,000 to 200,000 clones, roughly three quarters of them singletons. The J segment lost 0 bases and the V segment lost 4 bases, leaving 7 bases of the junction unmatched. CDR1 is SGHNT and CDR2 is YENEEA in the germline V gene. The CDR3 runs 19 residues. Overall study findings and caveats: Confirmation in vitro established that three CMV-associated chains were specific for CMV antigens. Cytomegalovirus association was assigned to 170 or so TCR beta chains.

The clonotype was recovered from a male donor in good health and CMV-seronegative. Specimen: PBMCs. This sequence joins TRBV11-3 and TRBJ2-6, with 12 bases fitting TRBD2. The CDR3 spells CASSSSSGRANSGANVLTF. DNA of the CDR3: TGTGCCAGCAGCTCCTCTAGCGGGAGGGCCAACTCTGGGGCCAACGTCCTGACTTTC.